What follows describes a single TCR beta chain. The table lists this clone with a few counts. This receptor's antigen is unknown. Per-nucleotide qualities are absent, and no much larger clonotype sits a single base away. Including cysteine and phenylalanine, the CDR3 has 13 amino acids. Solely the CDR3 DNA is kept, with 39 bases framed from the first base. The germline ends are 8 bases apart after V is trimmed by 5 bases and J by 3 bases. The germline V gene (reference sequence) yields MNHNY for CDR1 and SVGAGI for CDR2. Library method: the immunoSEQ multiplex PCR assay. For the multiplex PCR, a mixture combining 60 forward primers for TCR Vbeta segments and 13 reverse primers for TCR Jbeta segments was used. Amplification of the CDR3 region of rearranged TCR beta genes was performed with a multiplex PCR assay on genomic DNA. Amplified TCR beta libraries were sequenced as 87-base-pair reads on the Illumina HiSeq System. On the study's bioinformatics: In a later analysis, tens of millions of unique TCR beta chains were counted across the 500 to 850 repertoires, and approximately 9.9 million of these chains were shared by at least two donors. Raw reads were error-corrected and collapsed into unique sequences by a nearest-neighbor algorithm in which closely related sequences were merged to remove PCR and sequencing errors. To assign V, D and J gene segments, CDR3 sequences were aligned to IMGT reference sequences. For a sequence to be retained, a match of at least six nucleotides was required to both a V gene segment and a J gene segment. Rearrangements were classified as productive when the CDR3 lacked stop codons and remained in frame with V and J, and all other rearrangements were classified as non-productive. Following IMGT convention, CDR3 was defined as the stretch from the second conserved V-encoded cysteine to the conserved J-encoded phenylalanine. The earlier analysis of 500 to 750 of the donors excluded any sequence lacking an unambiguous match to a single V gene segment. In an earlier analysis of 587 of the donors, V segments were called functional above 56.7% productive rearrangements and were called segregating when the between-donor standard deviation exceeded 5%. A statistical classification framework was developed to diagnose cytomegalovirus status using the catalog of TCR beta chain sequences. In a later analysis, V and J genes were assigned by comparing TCR nucleotide sequences against IMGT/GENE-DB human TR gene sequences. Using the TCRdist pipeline, a later analysis assigned CDR3 sequences along with most-parsimonious VDJ recombination scenarios. In a later analysis, each TCR beta chain was defined by its CDR3 amino acid sequence together with its V-gene family, and reads lacking a unique V-gene family were excluded. As a way to deal with suspected cross-contamination and a sequencing artifact, a later analysis dropped approximately 570 nucleotide sequences that were highly shared and had low generation probability. In a later analysis, a clonal expansion index for each public chain was calculated from normalized within-repertoire ranks of inferred template counts. In a later analysis, generation probabilities were computed using a VDJ recombination model fitted to out-of-frame rearrangements, and the results were checked against IGoR. In a later analysis, hypergeometric tests were used to score TCR-TCR, TCR-HLA and TCR-CMV co-occurrence, with a repertoire-size bias correction applied to TCR pairs. In a later analysis, false discovery rates were estimated by permuting HLA or CMV assignments 20 times. In a later analysis, co-occurring TCRs were grouped with DBSCAN, and TCRdist sequence similarity was added when clustering was performed within HLA-allele-positive subsets. Repertoires with fewer than 30,000 or more than 120,000 public chains were left out of co-occurrence clustering, as were about 5 repertoires with anomalous nucleotide sharing. The clones in this table, taken by TCRdb from immuneACCESS, are in-frame only. Not every clone is retained; where verified, under half of the shortfall comes from an unresolved V gene, and the cause of the rest is unknown. The DNA gave D and trimming, while V, J and clone size come from that table. The sample yields tens of thousands of clones; 50% to 80% were counted once. In total, the top ten clones hold about a fifth of the sample.

The cohort comprised some 730 healthy bone marrow donors. At the time of sampling, all cohort members were nominally healthy, though unrecorded immune exposures were likely present. The donor tested CMV seropositive, placing the donor among the 250 to 300 seropositive members of the cohort. A peripheral blood sample was provided by each donor, and peripheral blood mononuclear cells were used for TCR beta sequencing. Genomic DNA was extracted from the blood cell samples with the Qiagen DNeasy Blood Extraction Kit. The sample comes from a study of cytomegalovirus exposure and HLA in healthy donors (dated by TCRdb to 2016 to 2017). General notes on the study: An earlier analysis of approximately 550 of the donors reported more than 250 Gb of sequence data and about 100 million unique TCR beta sequences from about 179 million T cells. An early release that covered some 640 HLA-typed donors contained approximately 320 gigabases of sequencing data and 85 million to 100 million unique TCR sequences. Of the approximately 400 genotyped donors, around 81% fell in the genetic ancestry cluster associated with self-reported Caucasian donors. The study aimed to test whether cataloging public T cell receptors could reveal signatures of past pathogen exposure. The T cell repertoires of under 700 subjects were profiled by immunosequencing and related to cytomegalovirus serostatus. A separate validation cohort of roughly 130 different subjects was used in addition to the roughly 720-subject first cohort. To predict cytomegalovirus infection status, the study combined high-throughput TCR immunosequencing, statistical association of individual TCRs with disease status, and machine learning. To study patterns of TCR occurrence, a later analysis re-analyzed previously published TCR beta repertoires from 650 to 750 donors and added high-resolution HLA genotyping. The later analysis used no new phenotypic data to find candidate immune exposures, relying instead on TCR beta sequences and their occurrence across donors. In an earlier analysis of 587 of the donors, high-throughput TCR beta sequencing was used to judge whether each TCR beta V gene segment behaved as functional or pseudogenic. Donor age, sex, ethnicity and CMV serostatus were compiled together with the repertoire data. Genome-wide SNP genotypes for about 55% of the roughly 670 donors were used in a later genetic analysis, which treated that subset as a discovery cohort. All discovery cohort repertoires had been generated using a single sequencing platform. HLA typing covered class I and class II loci at four-digit resolution. The number of typed donors differed by locus: about 620-630 for A, B, C, DRB1 and DQB1; 500 to 550 for DQA1; roughly 600 for DPA1; and about 470 for DPB1. Because of strong linkage in the cohort, roughly five DR-DQ haplotypes were treated as single units for association and clustering. Among several hundred genotyped donors of the cohort, an average of roughly 230,000 unique TCR beta nucleotide sequences was sequenced per donor, of which about 18% were non-productive.

Findings and caveats that apply to the study as a whole: V-gene and J-gene trimming of TCR beta chains was associated with a missense DCLRE1C variant in a later genetic analysis, and the association was replicated in an independent cohort. According to a later genetic analysis, donors in an Asian-associated ancestry cluster had fewer N-insertions in productive TCRs than the approximately 610-donor mean. In a later analysis, several top co-occurrence clusters were reported to appear linked to parvovirus B19, influenza, CMV and Epstein-Barr virus. The 87-base-pair reads could not distinguish some IMGT-functional V segments, including TRBV6-2 and TRBV6-3, so those segments were excluded. At a false discovery rate of 0.05, a later analysis linked fewer than 20,000 TCR beta sequences to specific HLA alleles. Linkage disequilibrium might explain the correlated functional status among segregating V segments, but an unknown experimental factor could not be excluded. A further reported finding was that TCR beta sequences accurately predicted the HLA-A and HLA-B alleles for most subjects in the first cohort. According to a later analysis, most CMV-associated TCR beta chains appeared to be HLA-restricted, and the HLA associations seemed to be driven largely by CMV exposure. A later analysis found that HLA-associated TCR beta chains were more clonally expanded and had lower generation probabilities than equally common non-associated chains. This cohort had only TCR beta chains sequenced, and the lack of alpha or paired-chain data limited which features could be detected. Because counts were too low, roughly 16 rarely observed V segments, including chromosome 9 orphons, were excluded from the earlier analysis of fewer than 650 of the donors. Sequencing depth was assumed to be roughly uniform across donors in the presence/absence analyses, though that assumption may not hold. The classifier was reported to diagnose cytomegalovirus status with high specificity and sensitivity in both the original cohort and the validation cohort. The study gave a list of some 150 TCR beta chains associated with cytomegalovirus. While some public TCRs were present in many individuals, most TCR sequences turned up only very rarely across donors. According to a later analysis, TCR association rates differed among HLA loci, with DRB1 alleles showing the most associated TCRs and HLA-C alleles showing the fewest. An earlier analysis of approximately 530 of the donors showed that most TCR beta V segments appeared in productive rearrangements either about 90% or about 30% of the time, which broadly matched IMGT annotations. The authors suggested that the approach could potentially be generalized to other disease states and immunological phenotypes. Assigning TCR associations to individual alleles was difficult when HLA alleles, especially DR and DQ, strongly co-occurred. Because HLA typing was unavailable for some donors at each locus, only the typed subset was used in association tests. In vitro tests confirmed that a few of the cytomegalovirus-associated TCR beta chains recognize cytomegalovirus antigens. A group of highly shared sequence variants was considered likely to be a technical artifact of the sequencing pipeline. CMV serostatus was the only immune exposure information available for the cohort.

Input material: PBMCs. The rearrangement combines TRBV6-6 with TRBJ1-5; TRBD1 is possibly the D segment (6 matching bases). The source is a man aged 35 to 55 in good health and CMV-seropositive. The DNA sequence is given as TGTGCCAGCAGTGGGACAATCAATCAGCCCCAGCATTTT. It translates to CASSGTINQPQHF.